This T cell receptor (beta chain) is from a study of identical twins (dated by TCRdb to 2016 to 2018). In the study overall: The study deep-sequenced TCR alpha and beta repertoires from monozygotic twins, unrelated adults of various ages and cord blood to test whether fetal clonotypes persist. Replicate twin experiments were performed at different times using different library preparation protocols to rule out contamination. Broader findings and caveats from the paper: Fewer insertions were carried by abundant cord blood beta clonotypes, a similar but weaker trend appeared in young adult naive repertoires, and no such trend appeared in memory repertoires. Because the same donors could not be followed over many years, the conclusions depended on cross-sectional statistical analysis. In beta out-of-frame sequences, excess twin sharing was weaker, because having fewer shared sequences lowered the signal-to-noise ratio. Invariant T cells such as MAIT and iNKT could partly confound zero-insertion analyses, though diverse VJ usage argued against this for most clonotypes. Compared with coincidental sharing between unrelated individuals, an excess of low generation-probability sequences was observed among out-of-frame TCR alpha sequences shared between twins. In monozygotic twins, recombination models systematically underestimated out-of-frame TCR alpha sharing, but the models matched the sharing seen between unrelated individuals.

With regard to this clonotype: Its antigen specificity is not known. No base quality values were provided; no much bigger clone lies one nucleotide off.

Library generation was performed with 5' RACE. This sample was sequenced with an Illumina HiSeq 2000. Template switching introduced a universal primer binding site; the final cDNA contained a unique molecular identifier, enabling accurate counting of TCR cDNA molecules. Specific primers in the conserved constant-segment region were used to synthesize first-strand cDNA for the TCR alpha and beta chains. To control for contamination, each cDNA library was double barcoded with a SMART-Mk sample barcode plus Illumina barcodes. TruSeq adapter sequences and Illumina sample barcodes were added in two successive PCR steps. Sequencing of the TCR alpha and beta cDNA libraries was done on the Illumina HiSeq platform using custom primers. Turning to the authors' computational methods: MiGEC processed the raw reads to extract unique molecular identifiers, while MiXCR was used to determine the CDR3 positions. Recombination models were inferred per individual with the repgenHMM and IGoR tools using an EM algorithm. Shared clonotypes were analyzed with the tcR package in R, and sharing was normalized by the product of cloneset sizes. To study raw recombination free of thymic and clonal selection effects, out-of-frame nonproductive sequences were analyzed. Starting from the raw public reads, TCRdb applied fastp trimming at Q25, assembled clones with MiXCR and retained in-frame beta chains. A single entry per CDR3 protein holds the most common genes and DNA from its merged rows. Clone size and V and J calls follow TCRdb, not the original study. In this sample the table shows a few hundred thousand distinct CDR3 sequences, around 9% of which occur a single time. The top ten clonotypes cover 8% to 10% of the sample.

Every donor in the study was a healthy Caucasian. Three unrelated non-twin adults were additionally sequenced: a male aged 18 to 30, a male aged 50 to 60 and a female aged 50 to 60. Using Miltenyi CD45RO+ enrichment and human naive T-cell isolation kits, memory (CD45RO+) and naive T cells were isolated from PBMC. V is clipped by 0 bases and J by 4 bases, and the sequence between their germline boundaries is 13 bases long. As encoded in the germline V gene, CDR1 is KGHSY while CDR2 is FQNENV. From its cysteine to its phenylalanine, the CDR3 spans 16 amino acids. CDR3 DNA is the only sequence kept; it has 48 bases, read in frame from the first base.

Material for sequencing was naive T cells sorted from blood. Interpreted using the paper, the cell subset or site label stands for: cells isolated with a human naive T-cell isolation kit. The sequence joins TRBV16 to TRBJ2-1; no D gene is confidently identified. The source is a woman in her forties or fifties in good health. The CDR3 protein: CASSQSPGHGYNEQFF. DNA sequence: TGTGCCAGCAGCCAATCCCCCGGGCACGGGTACAATGAGCAGTTCTTC.